The 27 T cell receptor beta chains below all came from one sample that was sequenced in a study of cytomegalovirus exposure and HLA in healthy donors. Vbeta (60) and Jbeta (13) primers were used in the PCR. Here immunoSEQ multiplex PCR was the method, and the copy in TCRdb shows in-frame clones only, minus some. The table lists 120,000 to 150,000 clones, roughly 82% of them singletons, with roughly 3.4% in the top ten. The sequenced sample consisted of PBMCs. These TCRs come from a male donor in good health and CMV-seronegative.

The V call is TRBV9, the J call TRBJ2-1, with TRBD1 as a possible D gene (5 bases). Germline loops: CDR1 SGDLS, CDR2 YYNGEE. With 3 bases removed from V and 8 bases from J, the gap between germline ends came to 12 bases. The CDR3 sequence is 13 residues long. Here the CDR3 reads CASSASPRDEQFF. CDR3 nucleotide sequence: TGTGCCAGCAGCGCATCACCCAGGGATGAGCAGTTCTTC.

The chain recombines TRBV4-1 with TRBJ2-1, with D perhaps matching TRBD1 (5 bases). V shed 4 bases and J shed 4 bases, with 20 bases lying between them. The length of the CDR3 is 17 residues. CDR1 is MGHRA, CDR2 YSYEKL, per germline. The CDR3 DNA is TGCGCCAGCAGCCCAGGGCTCGCCCTCACCCCTTACAATGAGCAGTTCTTC. Translated: CASSPGLALTPYNEQFF.

Only a few counts were recorded for this clone. This sequence joins TRBV11-2 and TRBJ2-7; possibly TRBD2 for D (6 bases). The CDR3 has 14 amino acids. Germline V gene lookup returns CDR1 SGHAT and CDR2 FQNNGV. Trimming took off 5 bases at V and 6 bases at J, with 17 bases between the two ends. CDR3 coding DNA: TGTGCCAGCAGCCAAGCCGGGACTTTCCTCGAGCAGTACTTC. This sequence encodes CASSQAGTFLEQYF.

The chain links TRBV19 to TRBJ1-3; TRBD1 might be the D (6 bases). Trimming shortened V by 10 bases and J by 1 base, and 17 bases separated the two germline ends. The CDR3 has 15 residues. CDR1 LNHDA and CDR2 SQIVND come from the germline V gene (reference sequence). For the CDR3, the DNA is TGTGCCACCACCAGGGGCCGCTCTTCTGGAAACACCATATATTTT. This gives the protein CATTRGRSSGNTIYF.

This clone was observed a few times. The chain carries TRBV7-6 and TRBJ2-1, with D unresolved. The CDR3 has 9 amino acids. From germline, CDR1 is SGHVS and CDR2 FNYEAQ. V lost 5 bases and J lost 12, with 5 bases in between. CDR3 region: CASSPGQFF. The CDR3 DNA is TGTGCCAGCAGCCCAGGGCAGTTCTTC.

The V gene is TRBV6-5, the J gene TRBJ1-4; 7 bases align to TRBD1. V was pared by 1 base and J by 0 bases, with 2 bases of the junction left unmatched. Looked up from germline, CDR1 is MNHEY and CDR2 is SVGAGI. This CDR3 is built from 16 residues. The CDR3 here is CASSYYGTATNEKLFF. The CDR3, as DNA: TGTGCCAGCAGTTACTATGGGACAGCAACTAATGAAAAACTGTTTTTT.

This chain joins TRBV27 and TRBJ1-6, with D perhaps matching TRBD1 (5 bases). The germline gives CDR1 MNHEY, CDR2 SMNVEV (reference sequence). The CDR3 spans 19 residues. V dropped 3 bases and J dropped 5 bases, with 23 bases sitting between them. Here the CDR3 DNA reads TGTGCCAGCAGTTTGGGGGGTTTGAGTAGGGGACCCCATAATTCACCCCTCCACTTT. The encoded protein is CASSLGGLSRGPHNSPLHF.

The chain combines TRBV6-1 with TRBJ2-7, with 7 bases matching TRBD1. The CDR3 consists of 17 residues. Germline CDR1 MNHNS, CDR2 SASEGT. The ends lost 2 bases at V and 4 bases at J; junction bases unmatched: 14. In DNA form, the CDR3 reads TGTGCCAGCAGTGAAAGACGAACCGGGACAGTCAAATACGAGCAGTACTTC. Translating gives CASSERRTGTVKYEQYF.

The chain recombines TRBV19 with TRBJ2-7, with 9 bases aligning to TRBD2. This CDR3 is 13 amino acids long. The V and J ends lost 5 bases and 5 bases, in that order; junction bases with no gene match: 4. Per germline, CDR1 LNHDA and CDR2 SQIVND (reference sequence). As DNA, the CDR3 is TGTGCCAGTAGTCCGGGACTAGCAGACGAGCAGTACTTC. Translated, it gives CASSPGLADEQYF.

The V gene is TRBV5-1, the J gene TRBJ2-3; perhaps TRBD1 as D (6 bases). With 1 base removed from V and 6 bases from J, the gap between germline ends came to 18 bases. CDR3 size: 16 residues. Germline V gene lookup returns CDR1 SGHRS and CDR2 YFSETQ. The CDR3 bases are TGCGCCAGCAGCTTGCAGGGGACCCCACCGTGGGATACGCAGTATTTT. Its protein is CASSLQGTPPWDTQYF.

The gene calls are TRBV7-9 and TRBJ2-2, with 10 positions matching TRBD1. The V and J ends lost 5 bases and 6 bases, in that order; junction bases with no gene match: 3. CDR3 length: 14 amino acids. CDR1 SEHNR and CDR2 FQNEAQ come from the germline V gene (reference sequence). The CDR3 spells CASSAGTGAGELFF. Written as DNA, the CDR3 is TGTGCCAGCAGCGCCGGGACAGGGGCCGGGGAGCTGTTTTTT.

This clone was seen a few times. The chain combines TRBV7-9 with TRBJ2-3; D might be TRBD1 (6 bases). The germline V gene encodes CDR1 SEHNR and CDR2 FQNEAQ (reference sequence). V lost 5 bases to trimming and J lost 4 bases, with 19 bases between them. The CDR3 is 16 amino acids. CDR3 loop: CASSPLGGQPPDTQYF. Here the CDR3 DNA reads TGTGCCAGCAGCCCACTAGGAGGACAGCCCCCAGATACGCAGTATTTT.

The rearrangement joins TRBV28 to TRBJ2-3; TRBD2 aligns across 12 bases. This CDR3 has 16 residues. Trimming took 4 bases from V and 6 from J; bases not matched to a gene: 8. Germline V gives CDR1 MDHEN, CDR2 SYDVKM. The CDR3 bases are TGTGCCAGCAGTTCCCTAGCGGGAGGGCGAACGGATACGCAGTATTTT. Translation: CASSSLAGGRTDTQYF. Full variable domain (outside the CDR3, taken from reference TRBV28 and TRBJ2-3): DVKVTQSSRYLVKRTGEKVFLECVQDMDHENMFWYRQDPGLGLRLIYFSYDVKMKEKGDIPEGYSVSREKKERFSLILESASTNQTSMYLCASSSLAGGRTDTQYFGPGTRLTVL.

The rearrangement joins TRBV5-8 to TRBJ2-2; 11 nucleotides align to TRBD2. Germline assignment: CDR1 SGHTS and CDR2 YDEGEE. With 3 bases clipped from V and 4 bases from J, the junction kept 11 bases outside the gene matches. The CDR3 is made up of 18 amino acids. The CDR3, as DNA: TGTGCCAGCAGCTCGGGAGTCCTAGCGGGAGGTCGCACCGGGGAGCTGTTTTTT. It encodes CASSSGVLAGGRTGELFF.

The chain uses TRBV5-1 and TRBJ2-3; 11 bases align to TRBD2. The germline CDR1 and CDR2 sequences are SGHRS and YFSETQ. V trimming: 7 bases; J trimming: 0 bases; junction bases outside the gene matches: 4. The CDR3 loop spans 15 amino acids. The CDR3 region has the DNA TGCGCCAGCTTACGGACTAGCGGGAGCACAGATACGCAGTATTTT. Translating gives CASLRTSGSTDTQYF.

The chain couples TRBV5-4 to TRBJ1-2, with TRBD1 as a possible D gene (6 bases). The V end was cut by 5 bases, the J end by 6 bases, with 20 bases between. The CDR3 covers 15 residues. Germline V gene lookup returns CDR1 SGHNT and CDR2 YYREEE (reference sequence). CDR3 in amino acids: CASRLPLGAGDGYTF. The CDR3 DNA reads as TGTGCCAGCAGACTCCCCCTTGGGGCAGGGGATGGCTACACCTTC.

The V call is TRBV14, the J call TRBJ2-1; TRBD1 might be the D (6 bases). The CDR3 contains 16 residues. V was pared by 1 base and J by 3 bases, with 13 bases between. In germline, CDR1 is SGHDN, CDR2 FVKESK. The CDR3 DNA reads TGTGCCAGCAGCCAAGGGTCAGGGGCTAGCTACAATGAGCAGTTCTTC. Protein product: CASSQGSGASYNEQFF. Together with reference TRBV14 and TRBJ2-1, the CDR3 gives the full variable domain: EAGVTQFPSHSVIEKGQTVTLRCDPISGHDNLYWYRRVMGKEIKFLLHFVKESKQDESGMPNNRFLAERTGGTYSTLKVQPAELEDSGVYFCASSQGSGASYNEQFFGPGTRLTVL.

The J gene is TRBJ2-6, the V gene TRBV4-2; no clear D gene. Germline CDR1 is LGHNA and CDR2 is YNFKEQ. This CDR3 is built from 16 residues. The V end lost 0 bases, the J end lost 0 bases, and 6 bases lay between the germline ends. CDR3 sequence: CASSQEASSGANVLTF. CDR3 DNA sequence: TGTGCCAGCAGCCAAGAAGCGAGCTCTGGGGCCAACGTCCTGACTTTC.

Remarks on this clone: Other DNA sequences in this sample translate to the same CDR3. This chain uses TRBV4-3 with TRBJ1-5, with a weak D call TRBD1 (6 bases). This CDR3 spans 15 amino acids. The V gene's germline CDR1 is LGHNA and CDR2 YSLEER. Trimming left V 0 bases short and J 1 base short, with 7 bases between. CDR3 in DNA: TGCGCCAGCAGCCAAGACAGGGGCAGCAATCAGCCCCAGCATTTT. Its protein product is CASSQDRGSNQPQHF.

This sequence joins TRBV5-1 and TRBJ2-6; TRBD2 might be the D (7 bases). Germline assignment: CDR1 SGHRS and CDR2 YFSETQ. The length of the CDR3 is 16 residues. V shed 7 bases and J shed 0 bases, with 14 bases lying between them. CDR3 sequence reads: CASGGGGASGANVLTF. The CDR3 DNA sequence: TGCGCCAGCGGGGGCGGGGGAGCCTCTGGGGCCAACGTCCTGACTTTC.

V usage is TRBV7-2 and J usage is TRBJ2-5; TRBD2 matches 13 bases. The CDR3 contains 14 residues. V was pared by 6 bases and J by 8 bases, with 6 bases of the junction left unmatched. Germline CDR1 SGHTA, CDR2 FQGNSA. This chain's CDR3 is CASRLTSGGGTQYF. For the CDR3, the DNA is TGTGCCAGCAGACTCACTAGCGGGGGGGGTACCCAGTACTTC.

V gene TRBV11-2 combines with J gene TRBJ2-1; TRBD2 matches at 13 bases. The CDR3 extends over 15 amino acids. Losses at the gene ends were 3 bases for V and 9 bases for J; bases not matched to a gene: 5. Germline V lookup: CDR1 SGHAT, CDR2 FQNNGV. The CDR3 protein is CASSLGLAGLTEQFF. Written as DNA, the CDR3 is TGTGCCAGCAGCTTGGGACTAGCGGGATTAACTGAGCAGTTCTTC.

The chain couples TRBV19 to TRBJ2-2; the D is unclear. Germline V gives CDR1 LNHDA, CDR2 SQIVND (reference sequence). The germline V and J ends were trimmed by 5 bases and 2 bases, with 18 bases remaining between them. The CDR3 runs 17 residues. The CDR3: CASSARHFRINTGELFF. In nucleotides, the CDR3 is TGTGCCAGTAGTGCCCGACACTTTCGCATCAACACCGGGGAGCTGTTTTTT.

CDR3 residues: CASSWETSGGLDNTGELFF. CDR3 coding DNA: TGTGCCAGCAGCTGGGAGACTAGCGGGGGGCTAGATAACACCGGGGAGCTGTTTTTT. This rearrangement joins TRBV7-6 to TRBJ2-2; 13 bases are shared with TRBD2. The CDR3 has 19 residues. Germline V CDR1 and CDR2: SGHVS, FNYEAQ. V shed 4 bases, J shed 2 bases, and the junction held 10 bases outside the gene matches.

The J gene is TRBJ1-1, the V gene TRBV27; no clear D. Trimming left V 6 bases short and J 3 bases short, with 11 bases between. CDR3 length equals 13 residues. Per the germline V gene, CDR1 is MNHEY and CDR2 is SMNVEV (reference sequence). The CDR3 DNA is TGTGCCAGCAGCTACGGGTTCTACACTGAAGCTTTCTTT. Translating it yields CASSYGFYTEAFF.

The chain carries TRBV7-2 and TRBJ1-2; D unclear. The V and J ends lost 5 bases and 3 bases respectively, with 7 bases between them. The germline gives CDR1 SGHTA, CDR2 FQGNSA. The CDR3 runs to 12 residues. CDR3 residues: CASSPYHYGYTF. Written as DNA, the CDR3 is TGTGCCAGCAGCCCCTATCACTATGGCTACACCTTC.

This chain uses TRBV5-8 with TRBJ2-1, with TRBD2 as a possible D gene (6 bases). The germline CDR1 and CDR2 sequences are SGHTS and YDEGEE. The CDR3 extends over 18 amino acids. V was cut by 7 bases and J by 7 bases, with 30 bases left in between. The CDR3 reads CASGFYFAAAGSGNEQFF. CDR3 bases: TGTGCCAGCGGGTTCTACTTTGCCGCTGCGGGAAGTGGGAATGAGCAGTTCTTC.